These 23 T cell receptor beta chains share one sample of origin, sequenced in a study of regulatory T cells in long-lasting Graves disease. HTBI primers from iRepertoire and Arm-PCR of CDR3 regions yielded the TCR beta libraries. In TCRdb, the multiplex PCR reads were re-called with MiXCR into one record per CDR3 protein. Here the sample spans 450,000 to 600,000 distinct CDR3 sequences, approximately 15% being singletons. As to time point: newly diagnosed GD, antithyroid drugs for less than 3 months. Scientists built the TCR library using RNA that was extracted from PBMCs. The same sample was also used in a study of T cells in Graves' hyperthyroidism and ophthalmopathy.

The source was peripheral blood mononuclear cells (PBMCs), collected at new diagnosis, from a patient treated with antithyroid drugs. The receptor set was obtained from a young man with Graves disease.

The rearrangement uses TRBV27 and TRBJ2-7; D not certain. The CDR3 covers 13 residues. Trimming removed 5 bases from V and 11 bases from J, with 19 bases in between. Germline-derived CDR1 and CDR2 are MNHEY and SMNVEV (reference sequence). CDR3 DNA sequence: TGTGCCAGCAGTCTCTCCGGGTCCTCTAAAGAGTACTTC. Translated: CASSLSGSSKEYF.

CDR3 sequence: CASANRGAYEQYF. In DNA form, the CDR3 reads TGTGCCAGCGCAAACCGGGGTGCCTACGAGCAGTACTTC. This chain uses TRBV12-3 or TRBV12-4 with TRBJ2-7, with D possibly TRBD2 on 5 matching bases. This CDR3 contains 13 residues. Trimming removed 8 bases from V and 2 bases from J, with 13 bases in between.

V gene TRBV4-2 combines with J gene TRBJ2-1, with 9 bases lining up with TRBD2. CDR3 size: 16 residues. The germline CDR1 and CDR2 sequences are LGHNA and YNFKEQ. V lost 4 bases to trimming and J lost 8 bases; unmatched junction nucleotides: 12. The CDR3 protein is CASSRNAGGRGYEQFF. CDR3 bases: TGTGCCAGCAGCCGGAACGCCGGCGGGAGGGGTTATGAGCAGTTCTTC.

In its sample, this clonotype was seen many times. This chain connects TRBV20-1 to TRBJ2-7, with a possible D match to TRBD2 (6 bases). Germline assignment: CDR1 DFQATT and CDR2 SNEGSKA (reference sequence). CDR3 length: 14 residues. V lost 3 bases to trimming and J lost 3 bases, with 15 bases between them. The CDR3 nucleotides are TGCAGTGCTAGGGTTAGCGGTAGTATCTACGAGCAGTACTTC. Its translation: CSARVSGSIYEQYF.

This clonotype was seen more than once but under ten times. A read error may be the cause here, since a much bigger clone is one base away. This likely comes from a read error, as the CDR3 has no conserved phenylalanine or tryptophan at its end. The chain is built from TRBV20-1 and TRBJ2-3, with 9 bases that match TRBD2. V lost 1 base, J lost 4 bases, and 12 bases stayed unmatched. Germline lookup yields CDR1 DFQATT and CDR2 SNEGSKA (reference sequence). This CDR3 region has 17 residues. The CDR3 protein is CSARAWLAGRDPDTQYL. Here the CDR3 DNA reads TGCAGTGCTAGAGCGTGGCTAGCGGGGAGGGACCCAGATACGCAGTATCTT.

This clonotype was detected many times. The V and J genes are TRBV7-9 and TRBJ1-1; D is uncertain. The CDR3 spans 15 residues. The V end lost 7 bases, the J end lost 4 bases, and 19 bases lay between the germline ends. Germline V CDR1 and CDR2: SEHNR, FQNEAQ (reference sequence). This chain's CDR3 is CASTEKDSWSTEAFF. Here the CDR3 DNA reads TGTGCCAGCACCGAAAAAGATAGTTGGAGCACTGAAGCTTTCTTT.

This clonotype appeared many times. The chain couples TRBV20-1 to TRBJ2-2, with 8 bases that match TRBD1. The CDR3 covers 13 residues. From germline, CDR1 is DFQATT and CDR2 SNEGSKA (reference sequence). CDR3 in amino acids: CSAGQGGTGELFF. In nucleotides, the CDR3 is TGCAGCGCCGGACAGGGCGGGACCGGGGAGCTGTTTTTT.

This clonotype was counted only a few times. The chain recombines TRBV20-1 with TRBJ2-7, with D uncertain. Germline loops: CDR1 DFQATT, CDR2 SNEGSKA (reference sequence). The ends were cut back, 3 bases at V and 4 bases at J, with 16 bases in the middle. The CDR3 runs 14 residues. CDR3 nucleotide sequence: TGCAGTGCTAGGCCCCGGGCCCGCGCTTACGAGCAGTACTTC. The encoded protein is CSARPRARAYEQYF.

This clonotype was detected many times. CDR3 DNA sequence: TGTGCCACCAGTGACACGACTAGCGGGGCTTACAATGAGCAGTTCTTC. It translates to CATSDTTSGAYNEQFF. The chain has TRBV24-1 and TRBJ2-1; 11 nucleotides line up with TRBD2. V lost 4 bases and J lost 4; bases outside the gene matches: 5. The CDR3 runs 16 residues. Germline V gene data show CDR1 as KGHDR and CDR2 as SFDVKD.

This clonotype occurred many times. The chain employs TRBV28 and TRBJ2-1; D is possibly TRBD1 (6 bases). Germline V gene lookup returns CDR1 MDHEN and CDR2 SYDVKM. V was pared by 3 bases and J by 7 bases, with 22 bases between. This CDR3 is 17 amino acids long. The DNA for the CDR3 is TGTGCCAGCAGTTTCTATGGAGAGACGGACAGATTGAATGAGCAGTTCTTC. This translates into CASSFYGETDRLNEQFF.

This clonotype has a handful of counts. The chain joins TRBV12-3 or TRBV12-4 to TRBJ2-6; D not resolved. Trimming stripped 6 bases from V and 12 bases from J, with 12 bases between. The CDR3 length is 12 residues. The CDR3, as DNA: TGTGCCAGCAGCCCCTCTGCTGCCGTCCTGACTTTC. This translates into CASSPSAAVLTF.

This clonotype was detected many times. The DNA of the CDR3 is TGTGCCAGCAGCTCCAGGGTTCGACCAGGGGACGAGCAGTACTTC. This sequence encodes CASSSRVRPGDEQYF. The genes are TRBV11-2 and TRBJ2-7, with D perhaps TRBD1 (6 bases). CDR1 and CDR2 from the germline V gene are SGHAT and FQNNGV. V was cut by 4 bases and J by 5 bases, with 18 bases left in between. This CDR3 spans 15 amino acids. Full variable domain (missing parts from reference TRBV11-2 and TRBJ2-7): EAGVAQSPRYKIIEKRQSVAFWCNPISGHATLYWYQQILGQGPKLLIQFQNNGVVDDSQLPKDRFSAERLKGVDSTLKIQPAKLEDSAVYLCASSSRVRPGDEQYFGPGTRLTVT.

The chain carries TRBV19 and TRBJ2-1, with 11 bases matching TRBD2. This CDR3 has 16 residues. J was trimmed by 5 bases and V by 4 bases; bases with no gene match: 7. In germline, CDR1 is LNHDA, CDR2 SQIVND (reference sequence). Written as DNA, the CDR3 is TGTGCCAGTAGTACCGGGACTAGCGGACGGAACAATGAGCAGTTCTTC. Protein product: CASSTGTSGRNNEQFF.

This clonotype turned up a few times. V is TRBV24-1 and J is TRBJ2-3; TRBD1 matches at 12 bases. V gave up 4 bases and J gave up 2 bases; unmatched junction bases: 3. This CDR3 contains 16 residues. Germline V gives CDR1 KGHDR, CDR2 SFDVKD. DNA for the CDR3: TGTGCCACCAGTGAAGGGGGACAGGGGGCCACAGATACGCAGTATTTT. It translates to CATSEGGQGATDTQYF.

This chain links TRBV9 with TRBJ1-3, with D possibly being TRBD1 (6 bases). Deletions cut 3 bases from V and 4 bases from J, with 14 bases between. CDR1 SGDLS and CDR2 YYNGEE come from the germline V gene. The CDR3 consists of 15 residues. The CDR3 nucleotides are TGTGCCAGCAGCGCCAACAGGGCGTACGGAAACACCATATATTTT. Amino acid sequence: CASSANRAYGNTIYF.

This clonotype occurred many times. V is TRBV30 and J is TRBJ2-1; D unresolved. CDR1 is GTSNPN and CDR2 is SVGIG in the germline V gene (reference sequence). This CDR3 contains 14 residues. Trimming removed 3 bases at V and 5 bases at J, with 14 bases between. CDR3 sequence reads: CAWRRVGLNNEQFF. DNA for the CDR3: TGTGCCTGGAGACGGGTAGGGCTTAACAATGAGCAGTTCTTC.

This clonotype was counted at least ten times. The J gene is TRBJ2-7, the V gene TRBV2, with 10 bases identical to TRBD1. The CDR3 runs to 13 residues. CDR1 is SNHLY and CDR2 is FYNNEI in the germline V gene. V lost 6 bases and J lost 6; bases outside the gene matches: 5. In nucleotides, the CDR3 is TGTGCCAGCAGCACCGGGACAGGGGCCGAGCAGTACTTC. Amino acids: CASSTGTGAEQYF.

This clonotype was seen at least ten times. The chain couples TRBV7-9 to TRBJ2-2; no clear D. The CDR3 is 16 amino acids. Germline V CDR1 and CDR2: SEHNR, FQNEAQ (reference sequence). V gave up 8 bases and J gave up 6 bases, with 22 bases separating them. CDR3 in amino acids: CASPGSPSRVAGELFF. The CDR3 region has the DNA TGTGCCAGCCCCGGGTCCCCCAGCCGTGTTGCCGGGGAGCTGTTTTTT.

This clonotype was seen ten or more times. The CDR3 sequence is CASSLRGDTYNEQFF. As DNA, the CDR3 is TGCGCCAGCAGCTTGCGGGGGGACACCTACAATGAGCAGTTCTTC. The J gene is TRBJ2-1, the V gene TRBV5-1, with D perhaps TRBD2 (7 bases). V lost 1 base and J 2 bases, leaving 10 bases between the germline ends. This CDR3 comprises 15 residues. The germline V gene has CDR1 SGHRS and CDR2 YFSETQ. Full variable domain (remainder filled in from reference TRBV5-1 and TRBJ2-1): KAGVTQTPRYLIKTRGQQVTLSCSPISGHRSVSWYQQTPGQGLQFLFEYFSETQRNKGNFPGRFSGRQFSNSRSEMNVSTLELGDSALYLCASSLRGDTYNEQFFGPGTRLTVL.

This clonotype was picked up many times. V and J are TRBV7-2 and TRBJ2-7; the D call may be TRBD1 or TRBD2 (5 bases each). CDR1 SGHTA and CDR2 FQGNSA come from the germline V gene. This CDR3 is built from 15 residues. The V end was cut by 1 base, the J end by 3 bases, with 13 bases between. The CDR3 DNA is TGTGCCAGCAGCTTAGGCCCCCCTGGGGGCTACGAGCAGTACTTC. Translating it yields CASSLGPPGGYEQYF.

In this sample, this clonotype turned up a few times. The chain carries TRBV7-3 and TRBJ1-6, with D unclear. The CDR3 extends over 13 amino acids. Germline CDR1 SGHTA, CDR2 FQGTGA. V was cut by 5 bases and J by 8 bases, with 10 bases left in between. This CDR3 is CASSQLMDSPLHF. CDR3 bases: TGTGCCAGCAGCCAACTTATGGATTCACCCCTCCACTTT.

This chain uses TRBV3-1 with TRBJ1-4; unclear D gene. The germline V gene has CDR1 LGHDT and CDR2 YNNKEL (reference sequence). V was cut by 0 bases and J by 8 bases, with 13 bases left in between. CDR3 length: 15 residues. The CDR3, as DNA: TGTGCCAGCAGCCAAGATCGCGCAGGACCAGAAAAACTGTTTTTT. Amino acids: CASSQDRAGPEKLFF. The full variable domain, its missing parts supplied by reference TRBV3-1 and TRBJ1-4, is DTAVSQTPKYLVTQMGNDKSIKCEQNLGHDTMYWYKQDSKKFLKIMFSYNNKELIINETVPNRFSPKSPDKAHLNLHINSLELGDSAVYFCASSQDRAGPEKLFFGSGTQLSVL.

This clonotype was seen ten or more times. The V call is TRBV6-1, the J call TRBJ2-3; TRBD1 or TRBD2 may be the D gene (6 bases each). Germline V gives CDR1 MNHNS, CDR2 SASEGT. The length of the CDR3 is 15 residues. Between the trimmed V and J ends, which lost 5 bases and 3 bases, there was a span of 15 bases. CDR3 nucleotides: TGTGCCAGCAGTCCTACAGGGACTTGGACAGATACGCAGTATTTT. The encoded protein is CASSPTGTWTDTQYF.